Below are 30 T cell receptor beta chains sequenced from a single sample in a study of T-cell reconstitution after alpha-beta-depleted transplantation in children. Construction of the TCRbeta library involved unique molecular identifiers. TCRdb reprocessed the PCR reads with MiXCR, giving one entry per CDR3 protein. Here the sample spans around 340,000 distinct CDR3 sequences, about 14% being singletons. Sequencing used PBMCs, obtained from the stem cell graft. The receptor set was obtained from a human donor who donated a stem cell graft to a child with Fanconi anemia.

This clonotype was counted a few times. V usage is TRBV20-1 and J usage is TRBJ2-5; TRBD1 aligns across 8 bases. The V gene end was trimmed by 3 bases and the J gene end by 4 bases; junction bases not matched to a gene: 10. Per the germline V gene, CDR1 is DFQATT and CDR2 is SNEGSKA (reference sequence). The CDR3 has 15 residues. CDR3 protein: CSASRLDRGRETQYF. The CDR3 bases are TGCAGTGCTAGTAGGCTAGACAGGGGAAGAGAGACCCAGTACTTC.

This clonotype was observed a single time. The V call is TRBV10-3, the J call TRBJ1-2; 9 nucleotides match TRBD1. This CDR3 has 15 residues. V was pared by 7 bases and J by 4 bases, with 10 bases of the junction left unmatched. Germline-derived CDR1 and CDR2 are ENHRY and SYGVKD. In DNA form, the CDR3 reads TGTGCCATCAATCCTGCGGGACAGGGTTCCTATGGCTACACCTTC. The encoded protein is CAINPAGQGSYGYTF.

Remarks on this clonotype: It may be a read error: a sequence one base away is much more abundant. V usage is TRBV4-3 and J usage is TRBJ1-4, with 7 nucleotides matching TRBD1. CDR1 and CDR2 from the germline V gene are LGHNA and YSLEER. V dropped 0 bases and J dropped 10; count of bases not matched to a gene: 8. CDR3 length equals 15 residues. CDR3 in amino acids: CASSQDDRVGRKLFF. CDR3 coding DNA: TGCGCCAGCAGCCAAGACGACAGGGTGGGAAGAAAACTGTTTTTT.

The chain combines TRBV20-1 with TRBJ1-1, with D possibly matching TRBD1 (6 bases). CDR1 is DFQATT, CDR2 SNEGSKA, per germline (reference sequence). The CDR3 covers 13 residues. V was cut by 6 bases and J by 6 bases, with 17 bases left in between. The CDR3 region is CSAPLTGRPEAFF. In DNA, the CDR3 is TGCAGTGCCCCCCTGACAGGACGCCCTGAAGCTTTCTTT.

This rearrangement joins TRBV5-1 to TRBJ2-5, with 12 bases fitting TRBD2. The germline gives CDR1 SGHRS, CDR2 YFSETQ. The length of the CDR3 is 15 residues. The J segment lost 2 bases and the V segment lost 4 bases, leaving 3 bases of the junction unmatched. The CDR3 reads CASSTLAGGQETQYF. CDR3 DNA: TGCGCCAGCAGCACACTAGCGGGGGGACAAGAGACCCAGTACTTC.

This clonotype appeared once. J is TRBJ1-1 and V is TRBV15; TRBD1 is a possible D gene (6 bases). Trimming pared 9 bases from V and 3 bases from J, leaving 20 bases between. The CDR3 loop spans 15 amino acids. Per the germline V gene, CDR1 is LNHNV and CDR2 is YYDKDF (reference sequence). The CDR3 DNA follows: TGTGCCACGAAACCGGGACAAAAGAAGGACACTGAAGCTTTCTTT. This codes for CATKPGQKKDTEAFF.

For the CDR3, the DNA is TGTGCCAGCAGCTTCCCGCCGGGGCTTGAAGCTTTCTTT. It codes for CASSFPPGLEAFF. The chain recombines TRBV7-2 with TRBJ1-1, with D maybe TRBD1 (5 bases). In germline, CDR1 is SGHTA, CDR2 FQGNSA. The germline V and J ends were trimmed by 3 bases and 7 bases, with 12 bases remaining between them. The CDR3 loop spans 13 amino acids.

This clonotype showed up many times. V is TRBV5-1 and J is TRBJ2-5; D is unclear. Trimming pared 0 bases from V and 4 bases from J, leaving 10 bases between. The length of the CDR3 is 14 residues. CDR1 and CDR2 (germline): SGHRS, YFSETQ. CDR3 DNA: TGCGCCAGCAGCTTGGAAGGGATGGGAGAGACCCAGTACTTC. Amino acid sequence: CASSLEGMGETQYF. Full variable domain (rest looked up from reference TRBV5-1 and TRBJ2-5): KAGVTQTPRYLIKTRGQQVTLSCSPISGHRSVSWYQQTPGQGLQFLFEYFSETQRNKGNFPGRFSGRQFSNSRSEMNVSTLELGDSALYLCASSLEGMGETQYFGPGTRLLVL.

This clonotype has more than one count but fewer than ten. This chain joins TRBV12-3 or TRBV12-4 and TRBJ2-1, with 9 bases that match TRBD1. V was clipped by 1 base and J by 6 bases; unmatched bases: 7. The CDR3 is made up of 16 amino acids. The CDR3, as DNA: TGTGCCAGCAGTTTAGGGTCACAGGGGGCAAGCAATGAGCAGTTCTTC. Encoded protein: CASSLGSQGASNEQFF.

This clonotype was picked up many times. CDR3 protein: CASSEPNTYGYTF. The DNA for the CDR3 is TGTGCCAGCAGCGAGCCAAATACTTATGGCTACACCTTC. The chain uses TRBV5-6 and TRBJ1-2; no definite D call. This CDR3 contains 13 residues. Germline values: CDR1 SGHDT, CDR2 YYEEEE. V was clipped by 4 bases and J by 5 bases, with 12 bases between them.

This clonotype was observed many times. This chain uses TRBV19 with TRBJ2-2; D call uncertain. Trimming stripped 3 bases from V and 4 bases from J, with 9 bases between. The CDR3 is 14 amino acids. Looked up from germline, CDR1 is LNHDA and CDR2 is SQIVND (reference sequence). The CDR3 sequence: CASSILGSTGELFF. CDR3 coding DNA: TGTGCCAGTAGTATTTTGGGCAGCACCGGGGAGCTGTTTTTT.

This chain uses TRBV5-1 with TRBJ1-2; a possible D gene is TRBD1 (5 bases). Trimming left V 0 bases short and J 2 bases short, with 11 bases between. The V gene's germline CDR1 is SGHRS and CDR2 YFSETQ. The length of the CDR3 is 15 residues. The CDR3, as DNA: TGCGCCAGCAGCTTGGGGGGGACTCAGAACTATGGCTACACCTTC. Protein product: CASSLGGTQNYGYTF.

This clonotype was observed a few times. The rearrangement links TRBV7-8 to TRBJ2-3; TRBD1 might be the D (6 bases). Per the germline V gene, CDR1 is SGHVS and CDR2 is FQNEAQ. The CDR3 has 17 residues. Between the trimmed V and J ends, which lost 5 bases and 0 bases, there was a span of 18 bases. The CDR3 loop is CASSEVGHRASTDTQYF. The CDR3 DNA reads as TGTGCCAGCAGCGAGGTGGGACACCGAGCTAGCACAGATACGCAGTATTTT.

The V call is TRBV20-1, the J call TRBJ1-1, with D hard to call. V was trimmed by 6 bases and J by 3 bases, leaving 14 bases between them. Germline V gene sequence: CDR1 DFQATT, CDR2 SNEGSKA (reference sequence). This CDR3 has 13 amino acids. CDR3 in amino acids: CSAAGGGDTEAFF. The CDR3 coding sequence is TGCAGTGCAGCCGGAGGCGGGGACACTGAAGCTTTCTTT.

V usage is TRBV5-1 and J usage is TRBJ2-3; either TRBD1 or TRBD2 may supply D (5 bases each). In germline, CDR1 is SGHRS, CDR2 YFSETQ. V dropped 4 bases and J dropped 2 bases, with 14 bases sitting between them. CDR3 length: 15 amino acids. CDR3 sequence reads: CASSNQGPNTDTQYF. The DNA for the CDR3 is TGCGCCAGCAGCAACCAGGGACCTAACACAGATACGCAGTATTTT.

This clonotype was counted at least ten times. This rearrangement joins TRBV28 to TRBJ1-5, with D possibly matching TRBD1 (6 bases). Looked up from germline, CDR1 is MDHEN and CDR2 is SYDVKM. This CDR3 is built from 13 residues. Trimming stripped 10 bases from V and 6 bases from J, with 16 bases between. The CDR3 region has the DNA TGTGCCACAGTCAGGGGTACCACTCAGCCCCAGCATTTT. It yields the protein CATVRGTTQPQHF.

This clonotype was detected ten times or more. V is TRBV6-5 and J is TRBJ2-2; 10 positions agree with TRBD2. The CDR3 sequence is 17 residues long. With 7 bases clipped from V and 3 bases from J, the junction kept 11 bases outside the gene matches. Germline V gene lookup returns CDR1 MNHEY and CDR2 SVGAGI. This CDR3 reads CASTWISGGFYTGELFF. The CDR3 region has the DNA TGTGCCAGCACTTGGATTAGCGGGGGGTTTTACACCGGGGAGCTGTTTTTT.

This clonotype has only a few counts. This chain links TRBV19 with TRBJ2-1, with 10 bases fitting TRBD1. CDR1 and CDR2 from the germline V gene are LNHDA and SQIVND (reference sequence). This CDR3 has 13 amino acids. V shed 11 bases and J 7 bases; nucleotides not matched to a gene: 8. CDR3 protein: CASRDRGRNEQFF. In DNA form, the CDR3 reads TGTGCCTCCCGGGACAGGGGTCGGAATGAGCAGTTCTTC.

This clonotype was counted ten times or more. The rearrangement joins TRBV11-2 to TRBJ2-2; 8 nucleotides agree with TRBD2. The CDR3 consists of 15 residues. The germline CDR1 and CDR2 sequences are SGHAT and FQNNGV. The trim removed 2 bases at V and 6 bases at J, leaving 5 bases unmatched. The CDR3 coding sequence is TGTGCCAGCAGCTTAATAACTAGCGGAGCCGGGGAGCTGTTTTTT. It yields the protein CASSLITSGAGELFF.

This clonotype was observed at least ten times. The chain is built from TRBV7-6 and TRBJ1-3; TRBD1 is a possible D gene (5 bases). In germline, CDR1 is SGHVS, CDR2 FNYEAQ. The ends were cut back, 4 bases at V and 4 bases at J, with 8 bases in the middle. The CDR3 is made up of 13 amino acids. The DNA of the CDR3 is TGTGCCAGCAGCTCCGGGGCCGGAAACACCATATATTTT. This gives the protein CASSSGAGNTIYF.

This chain joins TRBV7-2 and TRBJ2-7, with 8 bases matching TRBD2. Germline CDR1 and CDR2: SGHTA and FQGNSA. There are 14 residues in the CDR3. Germline trimming cut 0 bases from V and 7 bases from J; bases unmatched to any gene: 5. The CDR3 bases are TGTGCCAGCAGCTTAGCCGGGGGGGCGCGAGAGCAGTACTTC. This translates into CASSLAGGAREQYF.

This clonotype was seen a handful of times. The chain links TRBV6-2 or TRBV6-3 to TRBJ2-1; no clear D. Germline V gives CDR1 MNHEY, CDR2 SVGEGT. The CDR3 loop spans 16 amino acids. V was trimmed by 7 bases and J by 3 bases, leaving 19 bases between them. CDR3 residues: CASTRARSDVYNEQFF. The CDR3 nucleotides read TGTGCCAGCACCCGGGCACGATCGGACGTCTACAATGAGCAGTTCTTC.

The V and J genes are TRBV12-3 or TRBV12-4 and TRBJ2-1, with 7 bases that match TRBD1. The CDR3 sequence is 17 residues long. J was trimmed by 0 bases and V by 6 bases; bases with no gene match: 11. The CDR3 sequence: CASSRLGQASSYNEQFF. CDR3 in DNA: TGTGCCAGCAGCCGACTCGGACAGGCTAGCTCCTACAATGAGCAGTTCTTC.

This clonotype was recorded at least ten times. The chain uses TRBV30 and TRBJ2-1; D is possibly TRBD2 (6 bases). The CDR3 runs 15 residues. The germline gives CDR1 GTSNPN, CDR2 SVGIG (reference sequence). V lost 0 bases to trimming and J lost 7 bases, with 16 bases between them. The chain's CDR3 is CAWSVLGGSGNEQFF. CDR3 sequence (DNA): TGTGCCTGGAGTGTACTTGGGGGAAGCGGGAATGAGCAGTTCTTC. Combining the CDR3 with reference TRBV30 and TRBJ2-1 gives the whole variable domain SQTIHQWPATLVQPVGSPLSLECTVEGTSNPNLYWYRQAAGRGLQLLFYSVGIGQISSEVPQNLSASRPQDRQFILSSKKLLLSDSGFYLCAWSVLGGSGNEQFFGPGTRLTVL.

The rearrangement links TRBV15 to TRBJ1-5; 9 bases map to TRBD1. The CDR3 covers 16 residues. With V trimmed by 5 bases and J by 3 bases, 8 bases remained unmatched. CDR1 is LNHNV and CDR2 is YYDKDF in the germline V gene (reference sequence). The CDR3 DNA follows: TGTGCCACCAGCCACAGGGGACAGGGCTACAATCAGCCCCAGCATTTT. This gives the protein CATSHRGQGYNQPQHF.

The rearrangement uses TRBV9 and TRBJ2-3, with D unresolved. The germline V gene has CDR1 SGDLS and CDR2 YYNGEE. The CDR3 is made up of 13 amino acids. V was cut by 7 bases and J by 4 bases, with 13 bases left in between. CDR3 region: CASHHLAADTQYF. CDR3 nucleotide sequence: TGTGCCAGCCATCACCTGGCGGCAGATACGCAGTATTTT.

This clonotype was found many times. V is TRBV6-5 and J is TRBJ2-1; 7 bases line up with TRBD1. The CDR3 length is 14 residues. V trimming: 0 bases; J trimming: 10 bases; junction bases outside the gene matches: 6. Per the germline V gene, CDR1 is MNHEY and CDR2 is SVGAGI. CDR3 bases: TGTGCCAGCAGTTACTCGAAAGGGGGCGGCGAGCAGTTCTTC. As protein: CASSYSKGGGEQFF.

The table lists this clonotype with many counts. The chain has TRBV7-2 and TRBJ2-3; 7 nucleotides line up with TRBD1. CDR3 length: 13 residues. Germline V lookup: CDR1 SGHTA, CDR2 FQGNSA. V lost 4 bases to trimming and J lost 5 bases; unmatched junction nucleotides: 3. CDR3 sequence (DNA): TGTGCCAGCAGCTGGAACAGGGGAGATACGCAGTATTTT. Encoded protein: CASSWNRGDTQYF.

V usage is TRBV30 and J usage is TRBJ2-4; D perhaps matches TRBD2 (6 bases). CDR1 is GTSNPN, CDR2 SVGIG, per germline (reference sequence). The CDR3 contains 14 residues. Trimming took 3 bases from V and 8 from J, leaving 17 bases between them. CDR3 nucleotides: TGTGCCTGGAGCGCGCGGGGCACTGGATACATTCAGTACTTC. Translating gives CAWSARGTGYIQYF.

This clonotype was observed a few times. The V and J genes are TRBV6-5 and TRBJ2-3; D is possibly TRBD1 (6 bases). The germline CDR1 and CDR2 sequences are MNHEY and SVGAGI. The V and J ends lost 4 bases and 0 bases respectively, with 14 bases between them. This CDR3 spans 16 amino acids. The DNA for the CDR3 is TGTGCCAGCAGTTCCCTGGGGGCCATTAGCACAGATACGCAGTATTTT. It yields the protein CASSSLGAISTDTQYF.